The 28 T cell receptor beta chains in this list originate from one sample, sequenced in a study of T cell repertoires in aging, cancer and after chemotherapy. Multiplex touch-down PCR with TRB-A/B primers amplified rearranged V-D-J TRB sequences. TCRdb independently ran MiXCR on the multiplex PCR reads; one entry per CDR3 protein. The sample consists of several thousand distinct CDR3 sequences, approximately 25% of them appearing once. Amplification of TCR beta used genomic DNA extracted from peripheral blood. Source material: blood. These receptors all come from a human donor with a solid tumor.

Points on this clonotype: At one boundary the junction diverges from the germline segment, which might be a read error. The CDR3: CASSQRASGGGGEQYF. The DNA for the CDR3 is TGCGCCAGCAGCCAACGCGCTAGCGGGGGGGGAGGTGAGCAGTACTTC. This chain joins TRBV5-5 and TRBJ2-7; TRBD2 agrees at 12 bases. The CDR3 is 16 amino acids. Germline loops: CDR1 SGHKS, CDR2 YYEKEE (reference sequence).

The V gene is TRBV20-1, the J gene TRBJ1-6; maybe TRBD1 (6 bases). Trimming took 3 bases from V and 9 from J, leaving 15 bases between them. The germline gives CDR1 DFQATT, CDR2 SNEGSKA (reference sequence). This CDR3 has 14 residues. In nucleotides, the CDR3 is TGCAGTGCTAGTGTAGACAGGAACAGTTCACCCCTCCACTTT. Its translation: CSASVDRNSSPLHF.

This clonotype rates as medium-sized (0.01 to 0.1%). V is TRBV19 and J is TRBJ2-5, with D perhaps TRBD2 (9 bases). This CDR3 is 17 amino acids long. Trimming cost V 5 bases and J 2 bases, with 21 bases left between them. Germline values: CDR1 LNHDA, CDR2 SQIVND (reference sequence). The CDR3 protein is CASSSGQGLALQETQYF. The CDR3 DNA sequence: TGTGCCAGTAGTTCAGGACAGGGACTAGCTTTACAAGAGACCCAGTACTTC. Looking up the rest from reference TRBV19 and TRBJ2-5 gives the full variable domain: DGGITQSPKYLFRKEGQNVTLSCEQNLNHDAMYWYRQDPGQGLRLIYYSQIVNDFQKGDIAEGYSVSREKKESFPLTVTSAQKNPTAFYLCASSSGQGLALQETQYFGPGTRLLVL.

This sequence joins TRBV20-1 and TRBJ2-5; TRBD1 matches at 12 bases. V lost 5 bases, J lost 4 bases, and 8 bases stayed unmatched. Per germline, CDR1 DFQATT and CDR2 SNEGSKA (reference sequence). The CDR3 extends over 15 amino acids. The CDR3, as DNA: TGCAGTGCTGCTCCGGGACAGGGGGCATCAGAGACCCAGTACTTC. Encoded protein: CSAAPGQGASETQYF.

V is TRBV19 and J is TRBJ2-1; the match to TRBD2 covers 10 bases. The germline V gene encodes CDR1 LNHDA and CDR2 SQIVND (reference sequence). This CDR3 is built from 17 residues. Unmatched junction bases numbered 8, after V lost 6 bases and J lost 0 bases. CDR3 sequence: CASRLAGAGSSYNEQFF. CDR3 DNA: TGTGCCAGTAGGCTAGCGGGGGCCGGTAGCTCCTACAATGAGCAGTTCTTC.

Many counts were recorded for this clonotype. The gene calls are TRBV2 and TRBJ2-2, with 8 bases that match TRBD1. CDR1 is SNHLY and CDR2 is FYNNEI in the germline V gene. V shed 8 bases and J 8 bases; nucleotides not matched to a gene: 7. This CDR3 region has 13 residues. As DNA, the CDR3 is TGTGCCAGCGTAGGACAGGGCCTTGGGGAGCTGTTTTTT. Amino acid sequence: CASVGQGLGELFF.

By its share, this clonotype is large. The J gene is TRBJ2-1, the V gene TRBV6-5, with 7 bases matching TRBD1. J lost 7 bases, V lost 4 bases, and 1 base had no gene match. This CDR3 has 12 amino acids. Per the germline V gene, CDR1 is MNHEY and CDR2 is SVGAGI. The chain's CDR3 is CASSWTGNEQFF. CDR3 DNA sequence: TGTGCCAGCAGTTGGACAGGTAATGAGCAGTTCTTC.

V gene TRBV7-9 combines with J gene TRBJ2-3; either TRBD1 or TRBD2 may supply D (7 bases each). The CDR3 is 17 residues long. Trimming stripped 6 bases from V and 0 bases from J, with 19 bases between. CDR1 is SEHNR, CDR2 FQNEAQ, per germline (reference sequence). The CDR3 spells CASRSPPRGGSTDTQYF. CDR3 bases: TGTGCCAGCAGATCTCCCCCCAGGGGGGGGAGCACAGATACGCAGTATTTT.

The chain uses TRBV20-1 and TRBJ2-5; the D is unclear. V lost 6 bases and J lost 3, with 11 bases in between. Germline V gene sequence: CDR1 DFQATT, CDR2 SNEGSKA (reference sequence). The CDR3 runs 12 residues. CDR3 sequence reads: CSAITEKETQYF. The CDR3 DNA follows: TGCAGTGCCATCACGGAAAAAGAGACCCAGTACTTC.

This clonotype ranks as medium-sized. The CDR3 protein is CASSSAGGGRSPYEQYF. CDR3 bases: TGTGCCAGCAGCTCCGCCGGAGGGGGGCGATCCCCATACGAGCAGTACTTC. This sequence joins TRBV5-4 and TRBJ2-7; perhaps D is TRBD1 or TRBD2 (6 bases each). The V gene lost 3 bases and the J gene lost 4 bases, with 23 bases spanning the gap. The CDR3 contains 17 residues. The germline V gene encodes CDR1 SGHNT and CDR2 YYREEE (reference sequence).

This clonotype has just a few counts. The chain joins TRBV7-9 to TRBJ2-1; tentative D call: TRBD2 (5 bases). The CDR3 is 20 residues long. V was clipped by 2 bases and J by 0 bases, with 23 bases between them. In germline, CDR1 is SEHNR, CDR2 FQNEAQ (reference sequence). The CDR3 nucleotides read TGTGCCAGCAGCTTAAAGAGGGTGTTTGCCATCCAGAGCTCCTACAATGAGCAGTTCTTC. It yields the protein CASSLKRVFAIQSSYNEQFF.

This clonotype is deemed medium-sized. The chain carries TRBV20-1 and TRBJ2-1; D may be TRBD2 (6 bases). The germline CDR1 and CDR2 sequences are DFQATT and SNEGSKA (reference sequence). The V end was cut by 0 bases, the J end by 4 bases, with 13 bases between. There are 15 residues in the CDR3. Here the CDR3 reads CSARDPGGSYNEQFF. CDR3 bases: TGCAGTGCTAGAGATCCTGGAGGGAGTTACAATGAGCAGTTCTTC.

The sample holds a few counts of this clonotype. The chain employs TRBV21-1 and TRBJ2-1; whether TRBD1, the table's D call, matches the DNA was not checked. TRBV21-1 is termed a pseudogene. The CDR3 totals 16 residues. CDR3 sequence reads: CASSPWTDSSYNEQFF. The CDR3 nucleotides are TGTGCCAGCAGCCCCTGGACAGATTCCTCCTACAATGAGCAGTTCTTC.

By frequency in the sample, this clonotype is medium-sized. Its ends do not fully match the called genes, so a read error is possible. The chain is built from TRBV18 and TRBJ2-5; the match to TRBD2 covers 7 bases. This CDR3 has 13 residues. CDR1 is KGHSH and CDR2 is LQKENI in the germline V gene. CDR3 nucleotides: TGTGCCAGCTCACCTGCGGGAGAAGATACCCAGTACTTC. Amino acid sequence: CASSPAGEDTQYF.

There are many counts of this clonotype. The chain carries TRBV7-2 and TRBJ1-2; D unclear. The germline gives CDR1 SGHTA, CDR2 FQGNSA. The germline V and J ends were trimmed by 1 base and 4 bases, with 13 bases remaining between them. This CDR3 contains 15 residues. CDR3 amino acids: CASSLVVEQTYGYTF. CDR3 DNA sequence: TGTGCCAGCAGCTTAGTAGTTGAACAGACCTATGGCTACACCTTC.

The rearrangement links TRBV7-9 to TRBJ1-1; perhaps TRBD1 as D (6 bases). Germline assignment: CDR1 SEHNR and CDR2 FQNEAQ (reference sequence). V gave up 1 base and J gave up 5 bases, with 20 bases separating them. CDR3 size: 17 residues. CDR3 amino acids: CASSLVQGMWDRTEAFF. The CDR3 DNA follows: TGTGCCAGCAGCTTAGTCCAGGGGATGTGGGATCGGACTGAAGCTTTCTTT. The variable domain in full, with the rest retrieved from reference TRBV7-9 and TRBJ1-1, is DTGVSQNPRHKITKRGQNVTFRCDPISEHNRLYWYRQTLGQGPEFLTYFQNEAQLEKSRLLSDRFSAERPKGSFSTLEIQRTEQGDSAMYLCASSLVQGMWDRTEAFFGQGTRLTVV.

By share, this clonotype ranks as medium-sized. This chain joins TRBV5-6 and TRBJ2-7, with TRBD1 as a possible D gene (5 bases). The CDR3 is made up of 14 amino acids. Between the trimmed V and J ends, which lost 4 bases and 3 bases, there was a span of 14 bases. In germline, CDR1 is SGHDT, CDR2 YYEEEE. The DNA of the CDR3 is TGTGCCAGCAGCGTGCAGGGCATCTACTACGAGCAGTACTTC. Translation gives CASSVQGIYYEQYF.

This chain joins TRBV20-1 and TRBJ1-1; 7 bases map to TRBD1. Germline V gene sequence: CDR1 DFQATT, CDR2 SNEGSKA (reference sequence). V shed 5 bases and J 0 bases; nucleotides not matched to a gene: 15. This CDR3 contains 17 residues. DNA for the CDR3: TGCAGTGCTGATCCCCGGCAGGGGGGGATCATGAACACTGAAGCTTTCTTT. This translates into CSADPRQGGIMNTEAFF.

By proportion, this clonotype is medium-sized. The chain combines TRBV5-4 with TRBJ2-2, with 7 bases aligning to TRBD2. The trim removed 0 bases at V and 4 bases at J, leaving 3 bases unmatched. Germline V gene data show CDR1 as SGHNT and CDR2 as YYREEE (reference sequence). The CDR3 is 15 amino acids. The CDR3 reads CASSLVERGTGELFF. DNA for the CDR3: TGTGCCAGCAGCTTGGTAGAGCGGGGCACCGGGGAGCTGTTTTTT.

This clonotype is labeled large (0.1 to 1%). CDR3 amino acids: CASSDRAHGYTF. CDR3 coding DNA: TGTGCCAGTAGTGACAGGGCTCATGGCTACACCTTC. The chain links TRBV19 to TRBJ1-2; 7 bases agree with TRBD1. With V trimmed by 5 bases and J by 6 bases, 3 bases remained unmatched. The CDR3 loop spans 12 amino acids. Germline CDR1 LNHDA, CDR2 SQIVND (reference sequence).

V usage is TRBV19 and J usage is TRBJ2-2, with TRBD1 matching over 7 bases. Germline V gene lookup returns CDR1 LNHDA and CDR2 SQIVND (reference sequence). Trimming removed 4 bases from V and 0 bases from J; junction bases left unmatched: 11. CDR3 length: 18 amino acids. CDR3: CASSTQGKGATNTGELFF. In DNA, the CDR3 is TGTGCCAGTAGTACACAGGGGAAGGGGGCTACGAACACCGGGGAGCTGTTTTTT.

In this sample, this clonotype is medium-sized. The chain links TRBV11-2 to TRBJ2-1, with 9 positions matching TRBD1. V lost 5 bases and J lost 4; bases outside the gene matches: 6. CDR3 length: 15 amino acids. Per germline, CDR1 SGHAT and CDR2 FQNNGV. CDR3 DNA: TGTGCCAGCAGCACCGGACAGGGGCAGTACAATGAGCAGTTCTTC. It specifies CASSTGQGQYNEQFF. The whole variable domain, remainder taken from reference TRBV11-2 and TRBJ2-1, is EAGVAQSPRYKIIEKRQSVAFWCNPISGHATLYWYQQILGQGPKLLIQFQNNGVVDDSQLPKDRFSAERLKGVDSTLKIQPAKLEDSAVYLCASSTGQGQYNEQFFGPGTRLTVL.

The rearrangement uses TRBV6-5 and TRBJ2-5; 10 nucleotides match TRBD1. Germline V gene lookup returns CDR1 MNHEY and CDR2 SVGAGI. V shed 6 bases, J shed 5 bases, and the junction held 6 bases outside the gene matches. This CDR3 contains 14 residues. The CDR3 DNA reads TGTGCCAGCAGACCCGGGACAGGGGTGGAGACCCAGTACTTC. Its protein is CASRPGTGVETQYF.

This clonotype showed up just a few times. This chain uses TRBV11-2 with TRBJ1-2, with D uncertain. CDR1 and CDR2 (germline): SGHAT, FQNNGV. The V end lost 1 base, the J end lost 4 bases, and 10 bases lay between the germline ends. The CDR3 is 14 amino acids. The DNA of the CDR3 is TGTGCCAGCAGCTTAGCCCGGCCTACCTATGGCTACACCTTC. It is translated as CASSLARPTYGYTF.

This clonotype is medium-sized. This rearrangement joins TRBV6-2 or TRBV6-3 to TRBJ1-3, with D perhaps matching TRBD1 (5 bases). The CDR3 contains 17 residues. Germline V CDR1 and CDR2: MNHEY, SVGEGT. V was pared by 0 bases and J by 2 bases, with 14 bases between. This chain's CDR3 is CASSYSGNRTPGNTIYF. The CDR3 nucleotides are TGTGCCAGCAGTTACTCTGGGAACAGGACACCTGGAAACACCATATATTTT.

V and J are TRBV20-1 and TRBJ1-5, with D possibly being TRBD1 (6 bases). The germline V gene has CDR1 DFQATT and CDR2 SNEGSKA (reference sequence). The CDR3 has 14 amino acids. Trimming cost V 4 bases and J 5 bases, with 15 bases left between them. CDR3 residues: CSATNPAGDQPQHF. CDR3 nucleotides: TGCAGTGCTACTAATCCCGCAGGGGATCAGCCCCAGCATTTT.

The J gene is TRBJ2-3, the V gene TRBV4-3; 8 bases line up with TRBD2. Germline CDR1 LGHNA, CDR2 YSLEER. V lost 4 bases to trimming and J lost 2 bases; unmatched junction nucleotides: 11. This CDR3 spans 17 amino acids. The CDR3 region is CASSRRRAGEPTDTQYF. The CDR3 DNA sequence: TGCGCCAGCAGCCGAAGACGAGCGGGGGAACCCACAGATACGCAGTATTTT.

The V gene is TRBV19, the J gene TRBJ1-4; 7 nucleotides match TRBD1. Germline trimming cut 5 bases from V and 5 bases from J; bases unmatched to any gene: 11. Germline V gene data show CDR1 as LNHDA and CDR2 as SQIVND (reference sequence). The CDR3 contains 16 residues. The CDR3 loop reads CASSESAGQQNEKLFF. DNA for the CDR3: TGTGCCAGTAGTGAGTCCGCGGGACAGCAGAATGAAAAACTGTTTTTT.